The present entry profiles one T cell receptor (beta chain) with its context. TCRdb's copy holds only in-frame clones and misses some; the assay was immunoSEQ multiplex PCR. The repertoire holds roughly 200,000 clones, about 85% seen once, with around 2.6% in the top ten. Germline CDR1 is SGHRS and CDR2 is YFSETQ. This CDR3 has 17 residues. V lost 0 bases and J lost 3; bases outside the gene matches: 7. The data were obtained in a study of blood T cell repertoires in COVID-19. Study information: T cells, B-cell-depleted T cells, or PBMCs supplied cDNA or gDNA.

Cohorts were determined from participant-reported clinical history. Cohort 3 recovered donors had two negative PCRs, clearance, or symptom resolution. J is TRBJ2-3 and V is TRBV5-1; TRBD2 matches at 10 bases. The source is a woman aged 25 to 39 who had recovered from COVID-19. The specimen sequenced was PBMCs or T cells enriched from blood (not recorded which). CDR3 sequence reads: CASSLVLAGRGTDTQYF. Here the CDR3 DNA reads TGCGCCAGCAGCTTGGTACTAGCGGGGAGAGGGACAGATACGCAGTATTTT.